A selection of T cell receptor beta chains follows, all from one sample in a study of response to subunit inactivated influenza vaccine. TCRdb analysed the RT-PCR reads with MiXCR anew, one entry per CDR3 protein. The sample holds about 500,000 distinct CDR3 sequences, more than 15% seen once. Sample: CD4+ T cells sorted from PBMCs, taken roughly 24 months after vaccination. These receptors were collected from a man aged 50 to 75 who received an inactivated influenza vaccine. The CDR3 runs from the conserved cysteine through the conserved F or W. The order of the fields is D gene, clone size, V gene, J gene, CDR3 protein, CDR3 DNA. A D gene is named only where the DNA matches it firmly. Not every row has a clone size; where given, it reads once, few, many or a size class.

.	.	TRBV3-1	TRBJ1-5	CASSHRTDQPQHF	TGTGCCAGCAGCCATCGGACAGATCAGCCCCAGCATTTT
TRBD2	.	TRBV2	TRBJ2-3	CASTSRGRGGRLTDTQYF	TGTGCCAGCACCTCCCGGGGGCGGGGGGGCCGACTTACAGATACGCAGTATTTT
TRBD1	few	TRBV28	TRBJ2-7	CASSPAGQGMTYEQYF	TGTGCCAGCAGTCCCGCTGGACAGGGTATGACCTACGAGCAGTACTTC
.	once	TRBV4-1	TRBJ1-1	CASSPLAKTGAPEAFF	TGCGCCAGCAGCCCCTTGGCTAAGACAGGCGCACCTGAAGCTTTCTTT
.	.	TRBV7-8	TRBJ1-5	CASSSYYGQPQHF	TGTGCCAGCAGCTCATACTACGGGCAGCCCCAGCATTTT
.	many	TRBV5-1	TRBJ2-5	CASSAGTRETQYF	TGCGCCAGCAGCGCTGGGACCAGGGAGACCCAGTACTTC
.	few	TRBV6-5	TRBJ1-5	CASSYGGTNQPQHF	TGTGCCAGCAGTTACGGTGGGACAAATCAGCCCCAGCATTTT
.	.	TRBV5-1	TRBJ1-5	CASSLVVGGQPQHF	TGCGCCAGCAGCCTTGTAGTGGGAGGTCAGCCCCAGCATTTT
.	.	TRBV7-2	TRBJ2-1	CASSLVGVQVTRNEQFF	TGTGCCAGCAGCTTAGTTGGGGTTCAGGTCACGCGCAATGAGCAGTTCTTC
TRBD1	few	TRBV28	TRBJ2-4	CASSSGDRDAKNIQYF	TGTGCCAGCAGTTCCGGCGACAGGGATGCCAAAAACATTCAGTACTTC
.	.	TRBV15	TRBJ2-7	CATRGHVSHEQYF	TGTGCCACCAGGGGACACGTGTCCCACGAGCAGTACTTC
TRBD1	few	TRBV24-1	TRBJ1-2	CATSDPGTGLGYTF	TGTGCCACCAGTGATCCTGGGACAGGACTCGGCTACACCTTC
.	.	TRBV11-3	TRBJ1-3	CASSSEGPPGLRNTIYF	TGTGCCAGCAGCTCCGAAGGGCCTCCGGGACTTAGAAACACCATATATTTT
.	few	TRBV6-2/TRBV6-3	TRBJ2-7	CASTWTPAYEQYF	TGTGCCAGCACCTGGACACCTGCCTACGAGCAGTACTTC